The T cell receptor (beta chain) under discussion was sequenced for a study of blood T cell repertoires in COVID-19 (dated by TCRdb to 2020 to 2022). Some background on the complete study: The collaborator samples originated in the United States, Italy and Spain and spanned the acute and convalescent phases of COVID-19. The material from the prospective study consisted of cDNA or gDNA derived from T cells, B-cell-depleted T cells, or PBMCs. Sample metadata almost always included a de-identified subject ID, COVID-19 status, age in years and sex. The samples were drawn from two sources: the first 160 participants of the ongoing ImmuneRACE study, and 1,000 to 1,500 subjects contributed by 6 global collaborators. A freely available public database, intended as a resource for researchers studying the immune response to SARS-CoV-2, is where the repertoires were released. Subjects who had been exposed to COVID-19, were actively infected with it, or had recovered from it provided the deeply sampled blood TCRbeta repertoires that made up the dataset. Where HLA class I and class II types were available, the types were taken from metadata supplied by the sample provider, not from assay-based typing. Study-wide findings and limitations: Clinical and demographic metadata were provided uncurated, with the amount varying by source and participant.

V drops 6 bases and J drops 5 bases, leaving 13 bases in between. The CDR3 contains 13 residues, cysteine and phenylalanine counted. Just CDR3 DNA is preserved here, 39 bases in frame from base 1. CDR1 and CDR2 were assigned from the germline V gene as MDHEN and SYDVKM. Whole blood was collected in K2EDTA tubes by collaborating institutions according to the institutions' own protocols. Collaborator samples were shipped for TCRbeta analysis as frozen whole blood, isolated PBMCs, or DNA extracted from either sample type. This clone was observed a single time. Its antigen remains unidentified. One base away there is no much larger clone; base qualities are not given. TCRbeta CDR3 regions were amplified from genomic DNA by means of the immunoSEQ Assay, a bias-controlled multiplex PCR. Per the authors' processing: Nucleated cell counts per sample were estimated from amplification of reference gene primers within the assay. Sequence reads were collapsed and filtered to measure the absolute abundance of every unique TCRbeta CDR3 rearrangement. For each sample, productive Simpson clonality was calculated by taking the square root of Simpson's diversity index across productive rearrangements. TCRdb re-hosts the immuneACCESS table, in-frame sequences only. Its copies lack some clones; in the studies checked, an unresolved V gene accounts for under half of them, and the cause for the rest is not known. V and J calls plus clone size are reproduced from that table; the DNA served to infer D and trimming. This sample is represented by roughly 75,000 clones; 70% to 85% of them were singletons. The top ten hold 28% of the sample.

Sequenced material: peripheral blood. The chain is made from TRBV28 and TRBJ2-5; possibly the D gene is TRBD2, per 5 matching bases. The sequence came from a man between 65 and 85 years old with acute or convalescent COVID-19. The nucleotides read TGTGCCAGCAGCCTACCTGGCGGGGAGACCCAGTACTTC. It specifies CASSLPGGETQYF.